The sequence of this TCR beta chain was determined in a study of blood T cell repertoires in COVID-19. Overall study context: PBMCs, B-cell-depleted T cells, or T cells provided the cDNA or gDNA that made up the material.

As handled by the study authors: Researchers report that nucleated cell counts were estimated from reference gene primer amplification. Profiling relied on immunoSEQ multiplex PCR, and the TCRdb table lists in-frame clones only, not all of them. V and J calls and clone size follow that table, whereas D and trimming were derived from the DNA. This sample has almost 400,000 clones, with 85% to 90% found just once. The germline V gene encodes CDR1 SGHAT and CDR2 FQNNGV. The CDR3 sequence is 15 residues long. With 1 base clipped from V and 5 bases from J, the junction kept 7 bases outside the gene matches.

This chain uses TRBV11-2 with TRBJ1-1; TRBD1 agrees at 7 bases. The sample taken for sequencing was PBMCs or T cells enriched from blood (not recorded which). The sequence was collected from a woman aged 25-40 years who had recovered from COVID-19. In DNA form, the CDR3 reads TGTGCCAGCAGCTTAGGTCCAGGGGGTCGGACTGAAGCTTTCTTT. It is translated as CASSLGPGGRTEAFF.